The 7 T cell receptor beta chains presented below share a single source sample, sequenced in a study of molecular identifiers for immune sequencing clone quantification. Via MiXCR, TCRdb re-called the PCR reads, giving one row per CDR3 protein. This sample carries 68,000 or so distinct CDR3 sequences, under 20% of them seen once, and the ten largest clones take 1.3% to 1.5%. The sample comprised naive CD8+ T cells from blood, with Jurkat cell RNA spiked in. Subset denoted: FACS-sorted CD8+CD4-CCR7+CD45RA+ naive T cells. The receptors were sampled from a human donor in good health. Some libraries in this study had Jurkat cell RNA spiked in.

This clonotype was recorded many times. This chain connects TRBV7-8 to TRBJ2-3; 11 bases align to TRBD2. J gave up 2 bases and V 5 bases, and 6 bases lay outside the gene matches. CDR1 SGHVS and CDR2 FQNEAQ come from the germline V gene. The CDR3 totals 16 residues. CDR3 sequence reads: CASSPGLADYTDTQYF. As DNA, the CDR3 is TGTGCCAGCAGCCCGGGACTAGCGGACTACACAGATACGCAGTATTTT.

This clonotype was counted many times. The genes are TRBV5-4 and TRBJ2-3, with unresolved D. The V end was cut by 3 bases, the J end by 2 bases, with 1 base between. The CDR3 totals 11 residues. The germline CDR1 and CDR2 sequences are SGHNT and YYREEE (reference sequence). This CDR3 is CASSSTDTQYF. The CDR3 nucleotides are TGTGCCAGCAGCTCCACAGATACGCAGTATTTT.

This clonotype was counted ten times or more. For the CDR3, the DNA is TGTGCCTGGTGGCAGGCGGGACCTGGAAACACCATATATTTT. This translates into CAWWQAGPGNTIYF. This chain connects TRBV6-5 to TRBJ1-3; D possibly corresponds to TRBD1 (5 bases). Germline assignment: CDR1 MNHEY and CDR2 SVGAGI. V gave up 11 bases and J gave up 2 bases, with 16 bases separating them. The CDR3 runs to 14 residues.

This clonotype appeared once. This may be a read error: a much more frequent sequence differs by one nucleotide. The chain uses TRBV2 and TRBJ2-7; perhaps TRBD2 as D (6 bases). The germline V gene encodes CDR1 SNHLY and CDR2 FYNNEI. This CDR3 contains 14 residues. Trimming took 11 bases from V and 4 from J, leaving 21 bases between them. The CDR3 protein is CAQSPGRDSYEQYF. The CDR3 DNA reads TGTGCCCAGAGCCCGGGACGGGACTCTTACGAGCAGTACTTC.

This clonotype was counted at least ten times. The rearrangement links TRBV7-9 to TRBJ1-1; D is unclear. This CDR3 has 12 residues. Between the trimmed V and J ends, which lost 7 bases and 0 bases, there was a span of 6 bases. CDR1 is SEHNR and CDR2 is FQNEAQ in the germline V gene (reference sequence). CDR3: CASMDVNTEAFF. In nucleotides, the CDR3 is TGTGCCAGCATGGACGTGAACACTGAAGCTTTCTTT.

The gene calls are TRBV7-9 and TRBJ1-1; TRBD1 matches at 9 bases. The CDR3 has 16 residues. The V gene end was trimmed by 5 bases and the J gene end by 1 base; junction bases not matched to a gene: 8. CDR1 is SEHNR and CDR2 is FQNEAQ in the germline V gene (reference sequence). DNA of the CDR3: TGTGCCAGCAGCATAACAGGGGGCGAAAGGAACACTGAAGCTTTCTTT. This gives the protein CASSITGGERNTEAFF.

Concerning this clonotype itself: One end of the junction varies from germline; a read error may be responsible. The chain links TRBV30 to TRBJ1-5, with TRBD1 matching 9 bases. The V gene's germline CDR1 is GTSNPN and CDR2 SVGIG (reference sequence). The CDR3 runs to 14 residues. The CDR3 is CARSPGQGNQPQHF. In DNA, the CDR3 is TGTGCCAGGAGCCCTGGACAGGGGAATCAGCCCCAGCATTTT. The whole variable domain, filled in from reference TRBV30 and TRBJ1-5, reads SQTIHQWPATLVQPVGSPLSLECTVEGTSNPNLYWYRQAAGRGLQLLFYSVGIGQISSEVPQNLSASRPQDRQFILSSKKLLLSDSGFYLCARSPGQGNQPQHFGDGTRLSIL.